The 24 T cell receptor beta chains given below trace back to one sample, sequenced in a study of human T cells and chemical hapten exposure. One entry per CDR3 protein results from TCRdb running MiXCR on the RACE reads. The sample gives about 290,000 distinct CDR3 sequences, 7.5% to 8% of which show up once; approximately 1.2% is in the top ten. As to time point: pre-sensitization, week 0. Noted treatment: therapeutic diphenylcyclopropenone sensitization with weekly scalp DPC. Specimen: whole blood, collected in connection with sensitization to the hapten diphenylcyclopropenone (DPC). These receptors were taken from a man between 18 and 29 years old with alopecia areata. Some clones in this sample may be carry-over from other donors' samples.

CDR3: CASKHGTINQPQHF. The CDR3 DNA reads TGTGCCAGCAAACACGGGACAATCAATCAGCCCCAGCATTTT. V gene TRBV6-2 or TRBV6-3 combines with J gene TRBJ1-5; TRBD1 might be the D (6 bases). The CDR3 length is 14 residues. Trimming took off 7 bases at V and 3 bases at J, with 13 bases between the two ends. Germline V gives CDR1 MNHEY, CDR2 SVGEGT.

This clonotype was detected only a few times. This sequence joins TRBV28 and TRBJ1-2, with D possibly matching TRBD1 (5 bases). The CDR3 has 15 residues. CDR1 and CDR2 (germline): MDHEN, SYDVKM. Trimming stripped 3 bases from V and 8 bases from J, with 19 bases between. CDR3 nucleotide sequence: TGTGCCAGCAGTTTGAGCTCAGCTCCTTGGGGCGGCTACACCTTC. Translating it yields CASSLSSAPWGGYTF.

This clonotype has only a few counts. The rearrangement links TRBV2 to TRBJ2-7; 10 bases are shared with TRBD1. With 7 bases clipped from V and 3 bases from J, the junction kept 3 bases outside the gene matches. The CDR3 has 13 residues. Germline CDR1 is SNHLY and CDR2 is FYNNEI. In nucleotides, the CDR3 is TGTGCCAGCACGGGACAGGGGTTCTACGAGCAGTACGTC. Translating it yields CASTGQGFYEQYV.

This clonotype occurred a few times. J is TRBJ1-3 and V is TRBV6-2 or TRBV6-3; D may be TRBD1 (6 bases). The CDR3 has 14 amino acids. V was pared by 6 bases and J by 2 bases, with 11 bases between. Germline loops: CDR1 MNHEY, CDR2 SVGEGT. The CDR3 DNA reads TGTGCCAGCAGACCACAGGGAACTGGAAACACCATATATTTT. This translates into CASRPQGTGNTIYF.

This clonotype was seen only a few times. The rearrangement links TRBV20-1 to TRBJ2-1, with unresolved D. With 3 bases removed from V and 7 bases from J, the gap between germline ends came to 13 bases. The CDR3 is made up of 13 amino acids. Germline V gene data show CDR1 as DFQATT and CDR2 as SNEGSKA (reference sequence). CDR3: CSASPRKGNEQFF. CDR3 nucleotides: TGCAGTGCTAGCCCCCGGAAGGGAAATGAGCAGTTCTTC.

As DNA, the CDR3 is TGCAGCGTTGCCCTCTCACAGGAAACTAATGAAAAACTGTTTTTT. This codes for CSVALSQETNEKLFF. The genes are TRBV29-1 and TRBJ1-4; the D gene is possibly TRBD1 (5 bases). V was cut by 4 bases and J by 1 base, with 13 bases left in between. The CDR3 is made up of 15 amino acids. The germline V gene encodes CDR1 SQVTM and CDR2 ANQGSEA.

This clonotype was counted ten times or more. One junction end does not reproduce the germline sequence, and a read error may be involved. The V and J genes are TRBV5-1 and TRBJ1-4; tentative D call: TRBD1 (6 bases). Germline-derived CDR1 and CDR2 are SGHRS and YFSETQ. The CDR3 consists of 14 residues. The CDR3 DNA reads TGTGCCAGCAGTCTGGAGGGGGCTAATGAAAAACTGTTTTTT. This encodes CASSLEGANEKLFF.

This clonotype was seen a handful of times. This rearrangement joins TRBV20-1 to TRBJ2-3, with D perhaps TRBD1 (6 bases). The CDR3 spans 19 residues. CDR1 and CDR2 (germline): DFQATT, SNEGSKA (reference sequence). Trimming left V 1 base short and J 1 base short, with 24 bases between. In DNA form, the CDR3 reads TGCAGTGCTAGAGCTCACCATCGACAGGTTCTTCTGGGCACAGATACGCAGTATTTT. It encodes CSARAHHRQVLLGTDTQYF.

The chain employs TRBV7-9 and TRBJ2-2, with D hard to call. CDR1 is SEHNR, CDR2 FQNEAQ, per germline (reference sequence). This CDR3 has 13 residues. V was clipped by 5 bases and J by 6 bases, with 10 bases between them. CDR3 region: CASSEGNPGELFF. The CDR3 nucleotides read TGTGCCAGCAGCGAAGGGAATCCCGGGGAGCTGTTTTTT.

The J gene is TRBJ2-1, the V gene TRBV6-2 or TRBV6-3; 11 bases agree with TRBD2. Germline lookup yields CDR1 MNHEY and CDR2 SVGEGT. V shed 8 bases and J 1 base; nucleotides not matched to a gene: 7. This CDR3 has 16 residues. The CDR3 loop is CASGGLAGGSYNEQFF. CDR3 sequence (DNA): TGTGCCAGCGGCGGGCTAGCGGGGGGTTCCTACAATGAGCAGTTCTTC.

The table lists this clonotype with a few counts. This sequence joins TRBV12-3 or TRBV12-4 and TRBJ1-6; D not certain. The ends were cut back, 7 bases at V and 10 bases at J, with 20 bases in the middle. The CDR3 length is 15 residues. CDR3 sequence: CASTMDPPRLSPLHF. The CDR3 DNA sequence: TGTGCCAGCACTATGGACCCACCGCGGTTGTCACCCCTCCACTTT.

This sequence joins TRBV20-1 and TRBJ1-1; D is unclear. From germline, CDR1 is DFQATT and CDR2 SNEGSKA (reference sequence). V was shortened by 3 bases and J by 6 bases, with 14 bases between the two germline ends. This CDR3 contains 13 residues. CDR3 bases: TGCAGTGCTAGTCGGGTGCTCCTTGCTGAAGCTTTCTTT. This codes for CSASRVLLAEAFF.

This clonotype has a single count. The chain combines TRBV2 with TRBJ1-5; no reliable D call. Germline V gives CDR1 SNHLY, CDR2 FYNNEI. The length of the CDR3 is 15 residues. V gave up 5 bases and J gave up 2 bases, with 13 bases separating them. CDR3 in DNA: TGTGCCAGCAGTCAACAAGGGAAGGGCAATCAGCCCCAGCATTTT. Amino acids: CASSQQGKGNQPQHF.

The chain carries TRBV9 and TRBJ2-3; TRBD1 matches at 12 bases. The CDR3 runs to 17 residues. The trim removed 4 bases at V and 5 bases at J, leaving 11 bases unmatched. Per the germline V gene, CDR1 is SGDLS and CDR2 is YYNGEE. Here the CDR3 DNA reads TGTGCCAGCAGCATGAGACCGGGACAGGGGGCGTTAGATACGCAGTATTTT. This encodes CASSMRPGQGALDTQYF.

This chain's CDR3 is CASSYSSSLNQPQHF. CDR3 nucleotide sequence: TGTGCCAGCAGTTATTCAAGCAGTCTCAATCAGCCCCAGCATTTT. This rearrangement joins TRBV6-5 to TRBJ1-5; D is uncertain. Germline V gene sequence: CDR1 MNHEY, CDR2 SVGAGI. CDR3 length equals 15 residues. V was pared by 3 bases and J by 3 bases, with 12 bases between.

V gene TRBV7-9 combines with J gene TRBJ1-1; D is undetermined. There are 14 residues in the CDR3. The ends were cut back, 1 base at V and 1 base at J, with 7 bases in the middle. From germline, CDR1 is SEHNR and CDR2 FQNEAQ (reference sequence). The DNA for the CDR3 is TGTGCCAGCAGCTTAGTGTCAGGGAACACTGAAGCTTTCTTT. It translates to CASSLVSGNTEAFF.

This clonotype was observed many times. The rearrangement links TRBV4-3 to TRBJ1-1; unclear D gene. Germline V lookup: CDR1 LGHNA, CDR2 YSLEER. Trimming cost V 1 base and J 4 bases, with 7 bases left between them. The length of the CDR3 is 13 residues. The CDR3 sequence: CASSQVMSTEAFF. CDR3 in DNA: TGCGCCAGCAGCCAAGTTATGTCCACTGAAGCTTTCTTT.

The rearrangement links TRBV7-2 to TRBJ2-7; 11 positions match TRBD1. After removal of 5 bases from V and 1 base from J, the junction contained 4 bases not matched to a gene. The CDR3 extends over 15 amino acids. The germline V gene has CDR1 SGHTA and CDR2 FQGNSA. CDR3: CASSGGTGGSYEQYV. DNA of the CDR3: TGTGCCAGCAGCGGCGGGACAGGGGGGTCCTACGAGCAGTACGTC.

The V call is TRBV6-1, the J call TRBJ2-7; D is unresolved. Germline CDR1 reads MNHNS; CDR2 reads SASEGT. V was clipped by 4 bases and J by 7 bases, with 5 bases between them. The length of the CDR3 is 10 residues. For the CDR3, the DNA is TGTGCCAGCAGTGGGCGTGAGCAGTACGTC. Translating it yields CASSGREQYV.

The chain employs TRBV27 and TRBJ1-5, with no clear D. V was trimmed by 1 base and J by 2 bases, leaving 12 bases between them. The CDR3 consists of 16 residues. Per germline, CDR1 MNHEY and CDR2 SMNVEV (reference sequence). The CDR3 protein is CASSLFAGSGNQPQHF. CDR3 sequence (DNA): TGTGCCAGCAGTTTATTTGCCGGGAGTGGCAATCAGCCCCAGCATTTT.

The rearrangement links TRBV20-1 to TRBJ1-2; TRBD1 might be the D (5 bases). The ends were cut back, 5 bases at V and 3 bases at J, with 16 bases in the middle. The CDR3 runs to 14 residues. Germline V CDR1 and CDR2: DFQATT, SNEGSKA (reference sequence). The CDR3 protein is CSAVSMRGYYGYTF. The DNA of the CDR3 is TGCAGTGCTGTTTCGATGAGGGGTTACTATGGCTACACCTTC.

This clonotype was seen more than once but under ten times. The V gene is TRBV12-3 or TRBV12-4, the J gene TRBJ1-6; D is unclear. V gave up 4 bases and J gave up 5 bases, with 3 bases separating them. The CDR3 is 12 amino acids. CDR3 DNA: TGTGCCAGCAGTTGGGATAATTCACCCCTCCACTTT. It is translated as CASSWDNSPLHF.

This clonotype came up a few times. The chain carries TRBV3-1 and TRBJ2-1, with D perhaps TRBD2 (7 bases). Germline V gene data show CDR1 as LGHDT and CDR2 as YNNKEL (reference sequence). Trimming took 2 bases from V and 0 from J, leaving 14 bases between them. CDR3 size: 17 residues. Here the CDR3 reads CASSQHRGASSYNEQFF. The CDR3 DNA sequence: TGTGCCAGCAGCCAACATCGGGGGGCCAGCTCCTACAATGAGCAGTTCTTC.

This clonotype was detected ten times or more. The chain is built from TRBV7-8 and TRBJ2-3; D remains ambiguous. The CDR3 consists of 19 residues. Germline lookup yields CDR1 SGHVS and CDR2 FQNEAQ. Trimming cost V 3 bases and J 2 bases, with 24 bases left between them. CDR3 sequence reads: CASSLAGPAGYTTTDTQYF. CDR3 bases: TGTGCCAGCAGCTTGGCTGGTCCCGCTGGTTACACCACCACAGATACGCAGTATTTT.